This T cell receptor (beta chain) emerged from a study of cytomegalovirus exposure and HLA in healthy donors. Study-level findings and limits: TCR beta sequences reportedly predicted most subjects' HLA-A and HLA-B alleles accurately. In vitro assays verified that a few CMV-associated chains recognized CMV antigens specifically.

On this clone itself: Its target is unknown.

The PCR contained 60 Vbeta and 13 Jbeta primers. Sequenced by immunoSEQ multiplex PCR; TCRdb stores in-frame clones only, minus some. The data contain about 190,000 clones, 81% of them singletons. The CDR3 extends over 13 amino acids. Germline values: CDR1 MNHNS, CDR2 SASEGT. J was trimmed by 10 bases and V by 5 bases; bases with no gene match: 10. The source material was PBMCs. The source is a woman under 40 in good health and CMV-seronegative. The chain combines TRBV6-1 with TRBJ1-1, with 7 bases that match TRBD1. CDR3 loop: CASSIGQGDRAFF. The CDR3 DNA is TGTGCCAGCAGTATCGGCCAGGGGGACCGAGCTTTCTTT.